This T cell receptor beta chain was captured by sequencing in a study of technical replicates of blood from a few donors. Generated by immunoSEQ multiplex PCR, the TCRdb table keeps only in-frame clones and is missing some. Of 35,000 to 50,000 clones listed, about 96% were seen once; the top ten hold around 0.4%. Sequencing was performed on T cells isolated from PBMCs. This receptor was identified in a human donor in good health.

CDR3 protein: CACGLADHNEQFF. The CDR3 DNA reads as TGTGCCTGCGGACTAGCGGATCACAATGAGCAGTTCTTC. The rearrangement links TRBV30 to TRBJ2-1; TRBD2 matches at 10 bases. V lost 6 bases, J lost 5 bases, and 4 bases stayed unmatched. The germline gives CDR1 GTSNPN, CDR2 SVGIG (reference sequence). The CDR3 runs 13 residues. The whole variable domain, filled in from reference TRBV30 and TRBJ2-1, reads SQTIHQWPATLVQPVGSPLSLECTVEGTSNPNLYWYRQAAGRGLQLLFYSVGIGQISSEVPQNLSASRPQDRQFILSSKKLLLSDSGFYLCACGLADHNEQFFGPGTRLTVL.